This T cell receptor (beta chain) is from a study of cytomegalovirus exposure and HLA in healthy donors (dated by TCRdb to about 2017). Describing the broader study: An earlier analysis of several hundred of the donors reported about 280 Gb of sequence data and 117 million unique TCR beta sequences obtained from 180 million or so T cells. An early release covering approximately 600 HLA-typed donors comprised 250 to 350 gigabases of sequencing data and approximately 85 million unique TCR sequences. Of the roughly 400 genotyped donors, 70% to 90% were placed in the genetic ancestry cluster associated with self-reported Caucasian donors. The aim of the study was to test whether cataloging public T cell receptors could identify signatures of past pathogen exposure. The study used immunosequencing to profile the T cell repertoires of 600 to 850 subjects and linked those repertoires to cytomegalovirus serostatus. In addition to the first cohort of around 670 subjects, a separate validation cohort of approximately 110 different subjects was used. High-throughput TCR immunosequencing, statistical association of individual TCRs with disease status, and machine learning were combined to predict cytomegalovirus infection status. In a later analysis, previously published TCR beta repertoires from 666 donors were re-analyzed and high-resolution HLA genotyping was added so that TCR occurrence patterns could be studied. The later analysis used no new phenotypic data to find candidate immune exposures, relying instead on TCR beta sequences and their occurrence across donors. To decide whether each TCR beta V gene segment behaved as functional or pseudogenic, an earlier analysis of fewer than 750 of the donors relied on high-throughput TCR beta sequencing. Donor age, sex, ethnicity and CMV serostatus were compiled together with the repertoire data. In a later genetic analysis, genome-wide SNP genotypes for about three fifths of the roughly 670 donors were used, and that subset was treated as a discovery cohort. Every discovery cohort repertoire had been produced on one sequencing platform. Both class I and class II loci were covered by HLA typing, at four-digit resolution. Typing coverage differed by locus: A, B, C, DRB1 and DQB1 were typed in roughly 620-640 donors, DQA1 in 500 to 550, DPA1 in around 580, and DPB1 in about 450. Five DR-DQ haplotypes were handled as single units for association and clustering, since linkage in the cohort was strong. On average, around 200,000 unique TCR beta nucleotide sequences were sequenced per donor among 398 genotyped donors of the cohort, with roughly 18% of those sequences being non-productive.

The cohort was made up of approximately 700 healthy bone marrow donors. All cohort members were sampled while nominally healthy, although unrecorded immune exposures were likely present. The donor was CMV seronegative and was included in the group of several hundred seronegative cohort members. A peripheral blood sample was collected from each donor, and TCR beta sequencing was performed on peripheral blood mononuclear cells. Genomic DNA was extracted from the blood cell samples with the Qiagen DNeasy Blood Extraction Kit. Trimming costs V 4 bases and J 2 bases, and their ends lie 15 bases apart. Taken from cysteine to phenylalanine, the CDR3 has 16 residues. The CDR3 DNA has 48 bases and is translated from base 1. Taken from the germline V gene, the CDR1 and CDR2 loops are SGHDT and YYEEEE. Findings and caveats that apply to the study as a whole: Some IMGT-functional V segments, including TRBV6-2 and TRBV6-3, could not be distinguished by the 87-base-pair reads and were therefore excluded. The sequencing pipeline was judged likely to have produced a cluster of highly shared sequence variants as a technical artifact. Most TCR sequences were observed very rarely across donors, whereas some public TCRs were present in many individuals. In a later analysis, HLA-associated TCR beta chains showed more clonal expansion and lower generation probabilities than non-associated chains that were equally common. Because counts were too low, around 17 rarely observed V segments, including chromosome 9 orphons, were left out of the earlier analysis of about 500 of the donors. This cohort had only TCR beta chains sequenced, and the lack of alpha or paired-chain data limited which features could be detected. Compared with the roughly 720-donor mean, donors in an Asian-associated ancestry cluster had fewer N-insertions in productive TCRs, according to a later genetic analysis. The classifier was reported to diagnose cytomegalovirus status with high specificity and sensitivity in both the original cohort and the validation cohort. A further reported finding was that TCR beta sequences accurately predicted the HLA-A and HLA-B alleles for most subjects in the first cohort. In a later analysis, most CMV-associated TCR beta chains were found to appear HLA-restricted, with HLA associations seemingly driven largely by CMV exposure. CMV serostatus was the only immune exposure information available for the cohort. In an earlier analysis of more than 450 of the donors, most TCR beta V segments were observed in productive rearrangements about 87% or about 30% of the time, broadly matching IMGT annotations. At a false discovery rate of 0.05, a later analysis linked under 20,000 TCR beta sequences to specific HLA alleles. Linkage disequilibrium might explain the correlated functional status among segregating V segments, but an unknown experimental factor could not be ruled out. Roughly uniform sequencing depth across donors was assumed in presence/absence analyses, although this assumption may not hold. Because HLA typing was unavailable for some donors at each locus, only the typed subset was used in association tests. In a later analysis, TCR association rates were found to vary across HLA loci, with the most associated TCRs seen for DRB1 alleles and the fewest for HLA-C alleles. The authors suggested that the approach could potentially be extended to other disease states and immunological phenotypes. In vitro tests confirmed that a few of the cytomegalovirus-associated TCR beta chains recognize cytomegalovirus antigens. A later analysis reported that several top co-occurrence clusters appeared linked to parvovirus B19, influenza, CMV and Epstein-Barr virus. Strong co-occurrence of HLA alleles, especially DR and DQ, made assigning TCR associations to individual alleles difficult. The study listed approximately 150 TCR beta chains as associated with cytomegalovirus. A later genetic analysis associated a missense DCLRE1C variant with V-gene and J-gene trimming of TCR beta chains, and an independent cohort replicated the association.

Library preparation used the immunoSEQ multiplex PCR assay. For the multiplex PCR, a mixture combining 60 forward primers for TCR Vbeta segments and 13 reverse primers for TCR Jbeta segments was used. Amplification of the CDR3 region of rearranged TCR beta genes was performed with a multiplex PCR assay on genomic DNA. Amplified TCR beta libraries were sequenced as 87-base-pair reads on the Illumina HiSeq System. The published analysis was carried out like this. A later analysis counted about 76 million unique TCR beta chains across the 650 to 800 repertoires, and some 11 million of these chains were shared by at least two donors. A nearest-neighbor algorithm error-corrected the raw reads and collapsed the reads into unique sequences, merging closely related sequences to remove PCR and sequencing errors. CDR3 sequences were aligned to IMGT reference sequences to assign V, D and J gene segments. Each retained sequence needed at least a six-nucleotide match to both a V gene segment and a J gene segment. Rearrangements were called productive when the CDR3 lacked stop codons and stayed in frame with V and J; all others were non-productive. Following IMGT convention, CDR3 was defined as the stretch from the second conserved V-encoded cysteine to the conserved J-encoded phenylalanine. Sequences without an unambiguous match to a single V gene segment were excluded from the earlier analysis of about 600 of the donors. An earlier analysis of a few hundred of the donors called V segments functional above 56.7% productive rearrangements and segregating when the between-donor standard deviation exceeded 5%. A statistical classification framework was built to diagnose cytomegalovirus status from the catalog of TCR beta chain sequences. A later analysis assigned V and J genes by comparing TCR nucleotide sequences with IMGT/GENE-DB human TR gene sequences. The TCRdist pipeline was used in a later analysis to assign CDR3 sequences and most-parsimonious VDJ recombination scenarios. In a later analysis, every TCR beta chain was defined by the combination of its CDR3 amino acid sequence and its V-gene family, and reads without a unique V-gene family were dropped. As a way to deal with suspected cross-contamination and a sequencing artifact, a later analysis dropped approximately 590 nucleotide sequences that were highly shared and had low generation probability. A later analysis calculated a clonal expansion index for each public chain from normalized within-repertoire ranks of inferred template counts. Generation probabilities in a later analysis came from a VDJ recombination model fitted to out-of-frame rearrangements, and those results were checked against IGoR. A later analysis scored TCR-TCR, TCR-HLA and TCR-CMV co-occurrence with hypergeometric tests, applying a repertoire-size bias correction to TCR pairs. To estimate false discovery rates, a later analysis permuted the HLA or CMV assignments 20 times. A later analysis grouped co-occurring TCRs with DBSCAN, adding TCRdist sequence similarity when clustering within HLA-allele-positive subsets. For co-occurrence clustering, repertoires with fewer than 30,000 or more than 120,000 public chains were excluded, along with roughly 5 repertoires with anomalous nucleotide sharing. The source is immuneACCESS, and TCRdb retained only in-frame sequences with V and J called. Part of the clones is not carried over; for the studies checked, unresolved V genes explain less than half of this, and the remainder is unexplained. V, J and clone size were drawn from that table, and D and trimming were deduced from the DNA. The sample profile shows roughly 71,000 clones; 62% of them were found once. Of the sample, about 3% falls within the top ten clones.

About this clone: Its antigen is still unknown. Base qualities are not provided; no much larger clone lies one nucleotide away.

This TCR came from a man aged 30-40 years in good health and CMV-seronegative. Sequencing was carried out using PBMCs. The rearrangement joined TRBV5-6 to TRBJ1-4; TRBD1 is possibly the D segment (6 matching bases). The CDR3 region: CASSPLGGGTNEKLFF. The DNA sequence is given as TGTGCCAGCAGCCCCCTCGGCGGGGGCACTAATGAAAAACTGTTTTTT.